The 17 T cell receptor beta chains in this list originate from one sample, sequenced in a study of Tregs in tolerant kidney transplant recipients. Antigens for these TCRs are unknown. Assay: immunoSEQ multiplex PCR; the TCRdb copy retains only in-frame clones and omits some. The sample records more than 4,000 clones, 40% being singletons. Specimen: CD8+ T cells from blood cultured with allogeneic cells. The receptors derive from a human donor in good health.

The V call is TRBV4-1, the J call TRBJ1-1, with D tentatively TRBD1 (5 bases). The CDR3 contains 14 residues. Germline V lookup: CDR1 MGHRA, CDR2 YSYEKL. V shed 0 bases and J shed 5 bases, with 10 bases lying between them. The CDR3 spells CASSQDRAETEAFF. As DNA, the CDR3 is TGCGCCAGCAGCCAAGACAGGGCAGAGACTGAAGCTTTCTTT.

The genes are TRBV2 and TRBJ2-3, with 11 positions matching TRBD2. The V and J ends lost 2 bases and 0 bases, in that order; junction bases with no gene match: 13. This CDR3 region has 20 residues. Germline V gene sequence: CDR1 SNHLY, CDR2 FYNNEI. DNA for the CDR3: TGTGCCAGCAGTGAAACGGTGGGGTTGGGACTAGCGGATAGCACAGATACGCAGTATTTT. Its translation is CASSETVGLGLADSTDTQYF.

This clone was seen only a few times. The V gene is TRBV6-5, the J gene TRBJ2-7; 8 bases line up with TRBD1. Germline values: CDR1 MNHEY, CDR2 SVGAGI. V shed 4 bases, J shed 3 bases, and the junction held 8 bases outside the gene matches. The CDR3 runs to 15 residues. DNA of the CDR3: TGTGCCAGCAGTTTTGACAGGGGTAATCTCTACGAGCAGTACTTC. This sequence encodes CASSFDRGNLYEQYF.

By share, this clone counts as medium-sized. V is TRBV5-5 and J is TRBJ2-7; tentatively, D is TRBD2 (6 bases). The CDR3 runs 12 residues. V was pared by 5 bases and J by 7 bases, with 13 bases between. CDR1 and CDR2 from the germline V gene are SGHKS and YYEKEE (reference sequence). CDR3 DNA: TGTGCCAGCAGGGAGGGCCATCTAGAGCAGTACTTC. Protein: CASREGHLEQYF.

By sample fraction, this clone is medium-sized. The chain combines TRBV10-3 with TRBJ2-7; no clear D. Trimming cost V 0 bases and J 3 bases, with 6 bases left between them. This CDR3 region has 13 residues. The germline CDR1 and CDR2 sequences are ENHRY and SYGVKD. The CDR3 loop is CAISESEHYEQYF. CDR3 sequence (DNA): TGTGCCATCAGTGAGTCAGAGCACTACGAGCAGTACTTC.

With respect to this clone: It may be a read error: a sequence one base away is much more abundant. The same CDR3 is also encoded by other DNA sequences in this sample. V usage is TRBV10-2 and J usage is TRBJ1-2; D uncertain. CDR1 and CDR2 from the germline V gene are WSHSY and SAAADI. There are 14 residues in the CDR3. The CDR3: CASSDSIGNYGYTF. DNA for the CDR3: TGCGCCAGCAGTGACTCAATAGGGAACTATGGCTATACCTTC.

Details on this clone: This may stem from a read error, because a much larger clone lies one nucleotide away. This specimen includes other DNA sequences encoding the same CDR3. The chain has TRBV9 and TRBJ1-4, with a tentative D call TRBD1 (6 bases). Germline V gene data show CDR1 as SGDLS and CDR2 as YYNGEE. The CDR3 is made up of 14 amino acids. Here the CDR3 DNA reads TGTGCCAGTAGCGGGGGGGCTCCTAATGAAAAACTGTTTTTT. It specifies CASSGGAPNEKLFF.

The chain employs TRBV30 and TRBJ2-3; weak D call: TRBD2 (6 bases). Trimming pared 4 bases from V and 5 bases from J, leaving 10 bases between. The germline V gene encodes CDR1 GTSNPN and CDR2 SVGIG (reference sequence). The CDR3 is 12 amino acids. The CDR3 DNA reads TGTGCCTGGATAGGGCGGGGAGATACGCAGTATTTT. It encodes CAWIGRGDTQYF.

The chain has TRBV27 and TRBJ2-7; D not resolved. The germline CDR1 and CDR2 sequences are MNHEY and SMNVEV (reference sequence). The CDR3 covers 15 residues. Trimming removed 5 bases from V and 2 bases from J, with 16 bases in between. This CDR3 is CASSHALFGTYEQYF. The CDR3 DNA reads as TGTGCCAGCAGTCACGCCCTTTTTGGGACCTACGAGCAGTACTTC.

By sample share, this clone is medium-sized. The junction departs from germline at one end; a sequencing error may be responsible. V usage is TRBV5-1 and J usage is TRBJ2-7; 8 nucleotides line up with TRBD1. This CDR3 spans 11 amino acids. Per the germline V gene, CDR1 is SGHRS and CDR2 is YFSETQ. The CDR3 is CASSAGQGESF. As DNA, the CDR3 is TGCGCCAGCAGCGCAGGACAGGGCGAGTCCTTC.

The rearrangement joins TRBV11-2 to TRBJ2-7; weak D call: TRBD2 (6 bases). Per the germline V gene, CDR1 is SGHAT and CDR2 is FQNNGV. V was clipped by 1 base and J by 1 base, with 8 bases between them. The length of the CDR3 is 14 residues. The CDR3 here is CASSLGSGSYEQYF. The CDR3 region has the DNA TGTGCCAGCAGCTTAGGTAGCGGTTCCTACGAGCAGTACTTC.

This clone is labeled as medium-sized. The chain combines TRBV5-1 with TRBJ1-1; 8 bases line up with TRBD1. Trimming removed 4 bases from V and 3 bases from J; junction bases left unmatched: 5. Germline V gene lookup returns CDR1 SGHRS and CDR2 YFSETQ. CDR3 length: 14 residues. For the CDR3, the DNA is TGCGCCAGCAGCCAGACAGGGGCGGACACTGAAGCTTTCTTT. Its protein product is CASSQTGADTEAFF.

Only a few counts were recorded for this clone. The chain is built from TRBV11-1 and TRBJ2-2; the D call may be TRBD1 or TRBD2 (5 bases each). Trimming took off 0 bases at V and 6 bases at J, with 20 bases between the two ends. The germline V gene has CDR1 SGHAT and CDR2 FQDESV (reference sequence). The CDR3 has 18 residues. CDR3 in DNA: TGTGCCAGCAGCTTAGCGAGGGCAGGGCCGTCTTTGGCCGGGGAGCTGTTTTTT. It specifies CASSLARAGPSLAGELFF.

The chain links TRBV2 to TRBJ2-2; D call uncertain. The CDR3 covers 12 residues. Germline V lookup: CDR1 SNHLY, CDR2 FYNNEI. Deletions cut 7 bases from V and 1 base from J, with 4 bases between. Written as DNA, the CDR3 is TGTGCCAGCATGCGGAACACCGGGGAGCTGTTTTTT. It is translated as CASMRNTGELFF.

In this sample, this clone is medium-sized. J is TRBJ2-5 and V is TRBV7-6, with 9 bases that match TRBD1. V trimming: 8 bases; J trimming: 5 bases; junction bases outside the gene matches: 12. Germline lookup yields CDR1 SGHVS and CDR2 FNYEAQ. This CDR3 region has 15 residues. CDR3 sequence (DNA): TGTGCCAGCGGATTGACAGGGGGGGTTCGGGAGACCCAGTACTTC. It is translated as CASGLTGGVRETQYF.

This clone appeared a few times. This chain joins TRBV11-1 and TRBJ2-7, with a weak D call TRBD2 (6 bases). CDR3 length: 13 amino acids. Germline V lookup: CDR1 SGHAT, CDR2 FQDESV (reference sequence). V was cut by 5 bases and J by 3 bases, with 11 bases left in between. The CDR3 nucleotides are TGTGCCAGCAGCGTGGGACTGAACTACGAGCAGTACTTC. Its protein is CASSVGLNYEQYF. Supplemented by reference TRBV11-1 and TRBJ2-7, the full variable domain reads EAEVAQSPRYKITEKSQAVAFWCDPISGHATLYWYRQILGQGPELLVQFQDESVVDDSQLPKDRFSAERLKGVDSTLKIQPAELGDSAMYLCASSVGLNYEQYFGPGTRLTVT.

A few counts support this clone. The V call is TRBV6-6, the J call TRBJ2-1; possibly TRBD1 for D (5 bases). Per germline, CDR1 MNHNY and CDR2 SVGAGI (reference sequence). The CDR3 contains 11 residues. Trimming removed 7 bases at V and 8 bases at J, with 9 bases between. In nucleotides, the CDR3 is TGTGCCAGCACCCAGGGTTATGAGCAGTTCTTC. Protein sequence: CASTQGYEQFF.